What follows are 25 T cell receptor beta chains derived from one specimen sequenced in a study of CD8+ T cells in alopecia areata. Treatment given: oral pan-JAK inhibitor, 5-10 mg twice daily. Extracted RNA was reverse transcribed, and the resulting cDNA served as sequencing template. Libraries were prepared by immunoSEQ multiplex PCR; TCRdb keeps only in-frame clonotypes and omits some of them. The table shows some 100,000 clones, with roughly 63% occurring only once. The sample in question was CD8+ T cells sorted from blood, obtained at week 4, from a patient treated with tofacitinib. These receptors all come from a human donor with alopecia areata.

The V and J genes are TRBV29-1 and TRBJ2-5, with D unclear. The CDR3 runs to 12 residues. With 7 bases removed from V and 2 bases from J, the gap between germline ends came to 11 bases. Germline V gives CDR1 SQVTM, CDR2 ANQGSEA. In nucleotides, the CDR3 is TGCAGCGCCCGGACGGCTCAAGAGACCCAGTACTTC. Its protein product is CSARTAQETQYF. The full variable domain, its missing parts supplied by reference TRBV29-1 and TRBJ2-5, is SAVISQKPSRDICQRGTSLTIQCQVDSQVTMMFWYRQQPGQSLTLIATANQGSEATYESGFVIDKFPISRPNLTFSTLTVSNMSPEDSSIYLCSARTAQETQYFGPGTRLLVL.

In this sample, this clone turned up once. The chain employs TRBV30 and TRBJ2-1; no firm D call. This CDR3 contains 14 residues. Germline CDR1 GTSNPN, CDR2 SVGIG (reference sequence). Trimming cost V 1 base and J 0 bases, with 7 bases left between them. The CDR3 is CAWSEASSYNEQFF. The DNA for the CDR3 is TGTGCCTGGAGTGAGGCAAGCTCCTACAATGAGCAGTTCTTC. The full variable domain, completed using reference TRBV30 and TRBJ2-1, is SQTIHQWPATLVQPVGSPLSLECTVEGTSNPNLYWYRQAAGRGLQLLFYSVGIGQISSEVPQNLSASRPQDRQFILSSKKLLLSDSGFYLCAWSEASSYNEQFFGPGTRLTVL.

This clone has only a few counts. The rearrangement joins TRBV19 to TRBJ2-3; 9 positions agree with TRBD2. The CDR3 sequence is 16 residues long. Germline V gene lookup returns CDR1 LNHDA and CDR2 SQIVND (reference sequence). After removal of 2 bases from V and 2 bases from J, the junction contained 5 bases not matched to a gene. The CDR3 loop reads CASSIRAGGNTDTQYF. The CDR3 DNA follows: TGTGCCAGTAGTATAAGAGCGGGGGGCAACACAGATACGCAGTATTTT. Combining the CDR3 with reference TRBV19 and TRBJ2-3 gives the whole variable domain DGGITQSPKYLFRKEGQNVTLSCEQNLNHDAMYWYRQDPGQGLRLIYYSQIVNDFQKGDIAEGYSVSREKKESFPLTVTSAQKNPTAFYLCASSIRAGGNTDTQYFGPGTRLTVL.

The V call is TRBV29-1, the J call TRBJ1-1, with TRBD1 identical over 7 bases. After removal of 0 bases from V and 11 bases from J, the junction contained 9 bases not matched to a gene. The CDR3 sequence is 13 residues long. Per germline, CDR1 SQVTM and CDR2 ANQGSEA. The DNA of the CDR3 is TGCAGCGTTGAAGAAGGACAGGTTGATGAGGCTTTCTTT. Its translation: CSVEEGQVDEAFF.

The chain carries TRBV5-4 and TRBJ2-7; 7 nucleotides agree with TRBD1. The V gene end was trimmed by 0 bases and the J gene end by 0 bases; junction bases not matched to a gene: 6. The CDR3 has 16 residues. Germline CDR1 SGHNT, CDR2 YYREEE (reference sequence). The CDR3 spells CASSLGDGQASYEQYF. The CDR3 DNA reads TGTGCCAGCAGCTTGGGGGATGGACAGGCCTCCTACGAGCAGTACTTC.

The CDR3 is CASSRDLSYEQYF. CDR3 in DNA: TGTGCCAGCAGCAGGGACCTAAGCTACGAGCAGTACTTC. The chain carries TRBV7-9 and TRBJ2-7; D tentatively reads TRBD1 or TRBD2 (5 bases each). V dropped 5 bases and J dropped 3 bases, with 11 bases sitting between them. The germline CDR1 and CDR2 sequences are SEHNR and FQNEAQ (reference sequence). This CDR3 contains 13 residues.

J is TRBJ2-4 and V is TRBV29-1; the D gene could be TRBD1 or TRBD2 (7 bases each). This CDR3 contains 19 residues. The germline gives CDR1 SQVTM, CDR2 ANQGSEA. V was shortened by 4 bases and J by 1 base, with 26 bases between the two germline ends. Here the CDR3 reads CSVGVGPGGVKVAKNIQYF. DNA of the CDR3: TGCAGCGTTGGAGTGGGTCCAGGGGGGGTCAAGGTTGCCAAAAACATTCAGTACTTC.

This clone has a handful of counts. V and J are TRBV2 and TRBJ1-5, with TRBD1 as a possible D gene (6 bases). The CDR3 covers 15 residues. With 3 bases removed from V and 7 bases from J, the gap between germline ends came to 16 bases. Germline-derived CDR1 and CDR2 are SNHLY and FYNNEI. The CDR3 nucleotides are TGTGCCAGCAGTGATGGGGGCCCCCCATGGCAGCCCCAGCATTTT. Its translation: CASSDGGPPWQPQHF.

The chain links TRBV19 to TRBJ2-7; D is unresolved. V was cut by 1 base and J by 4 bases, with 8 bases left in between. The V gene's germline CDR1 is LNHDA and CDR2 SQIVND (reference sequence). This CDR3 contains 13 residues. This CDR3 is CASSIGRNYEQYF. Here the CDR3 DNA reads TGTGCCAGTAGTATAGGACGGAATTACGAGCAGTACTTC. Using reference TRBV19 and TRBJ2-7 for the parts outside the CDR3, the full variable domain is DGGITQSPKYLFRKEGQNVTLSCEQNLNHDAMYWYRQDPGQGLRLIYYSQIVNDFQKGDIAEGYSVSREKKESFPLTVTSAQKNPTAFYLCASSIGRNYEQYFGPGTRLTVT.

The chain is built from TRBV30 and TRBJ1-4; D is undetermined. Germline-derived CDR1 and CDR2 are GTSNPN and SVGIG (reference sequence). This CDR3 contains 13 residues. V was pared by 5 bases and J by 4 bases, with 11 bases between. CDR3 in amino acids: CAWQQDVNEKLFF. CDR3 DNA sequence: TGTGCCTGGCAACAAGACGTTAATGAAAAACTGTTTTTT.

This clone was picked up a small number of times. The genes are TRBV30 and TRBJ2-3; possible D gene TRBD2, 6 bases. The V end was cut by 2 bases, the J end by 6 bases, with 18 bases between. The CDR3 has 15 amino acids. Germline V gene sequence: CDR1 GTSNPN, CDR2 SVGIG (reference sequence). The CDR3 DNA reads as TGTGCCTGGAGTACTAGCACCTCAGTCCTTGATACGCAGTATTTT. It translates to CAWSTSTSVLDTQYF.

The chain carries TRBV29-1 and TRBJ2-2; D not certain. This CDR3 spans 12 amino acids. V dropped 5 bases and J dropped 4 bases, with 8 bases sitting between them. The V gene's germline CDR1 is SQVTM and CDR2 ANQGSEA. The CDR3 DNA sequence: TGCAGCGTTTTTGGGGTCACCGGGGAGCTGTTTTTT. Its translation: CSVFGVTGELFF.

The CDR3 region has the DNA TGTGCCAGCAGCGTCAGGGTTGATGAGCAGTTCTTC. It is translated as CASSVRVDEQFF. The J gene is TRBJ2-1, the V gene TRBV7-2, with D possibly being TRBD1 (5 bases). Germline values: CDR1 SGHTA, CDR2 FQGNSA. V was cut by 5 bases and J by 8 bases, with 10 bases left in between. The CDR3 has 12 amino acids.

Written as DNA, the CDR3 is TGTGCCAGCAGTGCCCTAAAGGCGGTCTACGAGCAGTACTTC. This codes for CASSALKAVYEQYF. The chain is built from TRBV6-5 and TRBJ2-7; D remains ambiguous. V was shortened by 5 bases and J by 3 bases, with 14 bases between the two germline ends. Germline V lookup: CDR1 MNHEY, CDR2 SVGAGI. The CDR3 runs 14 residues.

The rearrangement joins TRBV15 to TRBJ1-5; D is perhaps TRBD1 (5 bases). V lost 3 bases and J 16 bases, leaving 22 bases between the germline ends. Germline CDR1 LNHNV, CDR2 YYDKDF (reference sequence). The CDR3 spans 14 residues. CDR3 amino acids: CATSSASGEPPNHF. CDR3 nucleotide sequence: TGTGCCACCAGCAGCGCCTCGGGGGAGCCTCCCAACCATTTT.

The chain employs TRBV5-1 and TRBJ2-7, with D possibly being TRBD1 (5 bases). Germline values: CDR1 SGHRS, CDR2 YFSETQ. The ends were cut back, 4 bases at V and 2 bases at J, with 16 bases in the middle. This CDR3 region has 15 residues. CDR3 amino acids: CASSLTSTATYEQYF. The CDR3 DNA sequence: TGCGCCAGCAGCCTAACCTCGACAGCTACCTACGAGCAGTACTTC.

This chain joins TRBV29-1 and TRBJ2-7; 7 bases are a match to TRBD1. The CDR3 totals 17 residues. Germline CDR1 and CDR2: SQVTM and ANQGSEA. J lost 6 bases, V lost 1 base, and 18 bases had no gene match. In nucleotides, the CDR3 is TGCAGCGTTGAAGCTGCCGTCCGGGACAGCCCCTTAGGCGAGCAGTACTTC. Translated, it gives CSVEAAVRDSPLGEQYF.

The sample holds one count of this clone. V gene TRBV30 combines with J gene TRBJ2-7; no clear D. The CDR3 totals 13 residues. Germline CDR1 and CDR2: GTSNPN and SVGIG (reference sequence). With 3 bases removed from V and 2 bases from J, the gap between germline ends came to 11 bases. The CDR3 sequence: CAWRARATYEQYF. The CDR3, as DNA: TGTGCCTGGAGGGCCAGAGCTACCTACGAGCAGTACTTC.

The chain joins TRBV30 to TRBJ2-3; D remains ambiguous. V was clipped by 0 bases and J by 1 base, with 2 bases between them. This CDR3 has 12 residues. The germline V gene has CDR1 GTSNPN and CDR2 SVGIG (reference sequence). The CDR3 region is CAWSVRTDTQYF. DNA of the CDR3: TGTGCCTGGAGTGTACGCACAGATACGCAGTATTTT.

The J gene is TRBJ2-1, the V gene TRBV4-1; TRBD1 matches 10 bases. The junction had 13 bases not matched to a gene; V was cut back by 6 bases and J by 5 bases. The CDR3 is 17 amino acids. CDR1 is MGHRA and CDR2 is YSYEKL in the germline V gene. The CDR3 sequence is CASSPTPGTGEHNEQFF. CDR3 nucleotides: TGCGCCAGCAGTCCAACACCCGGGACAGGGGAACACAATGAGCAGTTCTTC.

The chain recombines TRBV27 with TRBJ1-5, with D tentatively TRBD1 (5 bases). The CDR3 has 12 amino acids. Germline V gives CDR1 MNHEY, CDR2 SMNVEV (reference sequence). Trimming shortened V by 3 bases and J by 6 bases, and 6 bases separated the two germline ends. This CDR3 reads CASSLGGQPQHF. CDR3 bases: TGTGCCAGCAGTTTGGGGGGTCAGCCCCAGCATTTT.

V and J are TRBV5-6 and TRBJ2-1, with D possibly being TRBD1 (6 bases). CDR3 length equals 15 residues. Per the germline V gene, CDR1 is SGHDT and CDR2 is YYEEEE. V lost 2 bases, J lost 5 bases, and 14 bases lay in between. Here the CDR3 reads CASSLQGGMNNEQFF. CDR3 bases: TGTGCCAGCAGCTTACAGGGTGGGATGAACAATGAGCAGTTCTTC.

The sample holds a few counts of this clone. The chain is built from TRBV6-8 and TRBJ2-7, with unresolved D. The germline gives CDR1 MNHGY, CDR2 SAAAGT. The CDR3 is made up of 12 amino acids. Trimming shortened V by 6 bases and J by 2 bases, and 8 bases separated the two germline ends. Here the CDR3 reads CASSPWAYEQYF. CDR3 bases: TGTGCCAGCAGCCCGTGGGCCTACGAGCAGTACTTC.

This chain links TRBV10-3 with TRBJ2-5; D not resolved. Germline CDR1 reads ENHRY; CDR2 reads SYGVKD. Trimming took off 3 bases at V and 1 base at J, with 12 bases between the two ends. This CDR3 is 15 amino acids long. CDR3: CAISDPPAAQETQYF. In nucleotides, the CDR3 is TGTGCCATCAGTGATCCGCCGGCGGCCCAAGAGACCCAGTACTTC.

The V gene is TRBV13, the J gene TRBJ2-1, with D possibly matching TRBD2 (5 bases). The CDR3 totals 14 residues. The V end was cut by 5 bases, the J end by 8 bases, with 16 bases between. Germline-derived CDR1 and CDR2 are PRHDT and FYEKMQ (reference sequence). In DNA, the CDR3 is TGTGCCAGCAGCCAATCCCAAACTAGGGATGAGCAGTTCTTC. Translating it yields CASSQSQTRDEQFF.